This T cell receptor (beta chain) was retrieved from a study of cytomegalovirus exposure and HLA in healthy donors. 60 Vbeta and 13 Jbeta primers were used in PCR. Per the authors' pipeline: Approximately 12 million of 75 million to 85 million unique TCR beta chains were shared, per a later count. Clones were sequenced by immunoSEQ multiplex PCR, and TCRdb holds only the in-frame ones, with some missing. From that table come the V and J calls and clone size; the DNA was used to work out D and trimming. The sample comprises approximately 74,000 clones, roughly 80% of which are singletons, and about 2.9% rests with the top ten. General study points: Published work reported that the classifier diagnosed cytomegalovirus status with high specificity and sensitivity. Reports indicate that TCR beta sequences accurately predicted the HLA-A and HLA-B alleles of most subjects.

Points on this clone: The antigen remains undetermined.

Per the germline V gene, CDR1 is GTSNPN and CDR2 is SVGIG (reference sequence). The CDR3 extends over 13 amino acids. Trimming pared 3 bases from V and 7 bases from J, leaving 12 bases between. Those who donated were healthy bone marrow donors. This clonotype originated in a woman between 25 and 40 years old in good health and CMV-seronegative. V and J are TRBV30 and TRBJ1-4, with a tentative D call TRBD1 (5 bases). Material for sequencing was PBMCs. This CDR3 reads CAWRGSGFEKLFF. For the CDR3, the DNA is TGTGCCTGGAGGGGTTCAGGGTTTGAAAAACTGTTTTTT.